The clone carrying this T cell receptor (beta chain) was recorded a few times. Its antigen is unidentified. This entry belongs to a study of T cell repertoires in cytomegalovirus infection. TCRdb redid the calling of the reads with MiXCR, one entry per CDR3 protein. The repertoire has hundreds of thousands of distinct CDR3 sequences, 33% of them found once; the top ten carry roughly 15%. General study points: CMV carriers with the relevant HLA were identified by cumulative public TCR beta family frequency. Ex vivo responses were dominated by HLA-C-restricted CMV-specific TCR beta clonotypes.

This CDR3 comprises 16 residues. V was trimmed by 6 bases and J by 3 bases, leaving 18 bases between them. Germline V gene data show CDR1 as MNHEY and CDR2 as SVGEGT. The sequenced sample was cultured PBMCs, obtained from culture after CMV antigen stimulation. This clonotype originated in a human donor in good health (CMV status not recorded). Some clones in this sample may be carry-over from other donors' samples. The chain recombines TRBV6-2 or TRBV6-3 with TRBJ2-4, with a tentative D call TRBD1 (6 bases). DNA of the CDR3: TGTGCCAGCAGCGACAGGATCTGGGAAGGCAAAAACATTCAGTACTTC. Its protein is CASSDRIWEGKNIQYF.